The sequence of this T cell receptor beta chain was determined in a study of tumor T cells in aggressive B-cell lymphoma. Data came from immunoSEQ multiplex PCR; TCRdb stores just in-frame clones and leaves some out. The sample gives roughly 2,800 clones, 88% of which show up once; roughly 3.7% is in the top ten. Germline CDR1 reads ENHRY; CDR2 reads SYGVKD. Trimming pared 8 bases from V and 6 bases from J, leaving 18 bases between. CDR3 size: 14 residues. The sequencing input was tumor tissue. The chain links TRBV10-3 to TRBJ2-3; D uncertain. The sequence came from an adult with diffuse large B cell lymphoma. In nucleotides, the CDR3 is TGTGCCATCCGCGTCCAGGCAGGTACGGATACGCAGTATTTT. Translation gives CAIRVQAGTDTQYF.